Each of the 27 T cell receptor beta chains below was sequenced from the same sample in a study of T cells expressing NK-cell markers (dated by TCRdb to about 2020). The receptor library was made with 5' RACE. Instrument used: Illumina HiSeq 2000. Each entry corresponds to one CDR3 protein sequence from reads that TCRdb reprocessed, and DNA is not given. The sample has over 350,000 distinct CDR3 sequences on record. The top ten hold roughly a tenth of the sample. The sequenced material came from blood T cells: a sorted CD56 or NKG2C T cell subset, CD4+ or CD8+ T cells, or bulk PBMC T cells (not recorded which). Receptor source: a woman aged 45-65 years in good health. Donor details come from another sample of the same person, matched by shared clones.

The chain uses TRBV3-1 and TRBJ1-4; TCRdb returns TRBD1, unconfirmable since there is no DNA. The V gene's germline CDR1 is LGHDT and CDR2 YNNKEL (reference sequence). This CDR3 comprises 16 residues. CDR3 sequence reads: CASSVPGQGPNEKLFF.

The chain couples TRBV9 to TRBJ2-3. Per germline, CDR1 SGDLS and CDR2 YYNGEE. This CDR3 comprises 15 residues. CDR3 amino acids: CASSVSGTSADTQYF.

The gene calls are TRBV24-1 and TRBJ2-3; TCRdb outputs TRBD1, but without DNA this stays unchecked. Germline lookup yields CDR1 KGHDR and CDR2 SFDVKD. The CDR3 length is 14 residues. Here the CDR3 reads CATSDAGRTDTQYF.

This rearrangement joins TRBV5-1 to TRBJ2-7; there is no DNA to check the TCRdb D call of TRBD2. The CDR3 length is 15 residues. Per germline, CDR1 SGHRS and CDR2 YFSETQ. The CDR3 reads CASSSGRGELYEQYF.

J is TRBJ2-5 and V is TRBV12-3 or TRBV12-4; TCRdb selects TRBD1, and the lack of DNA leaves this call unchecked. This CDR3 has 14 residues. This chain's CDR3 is CASSTPGAKETQYF.

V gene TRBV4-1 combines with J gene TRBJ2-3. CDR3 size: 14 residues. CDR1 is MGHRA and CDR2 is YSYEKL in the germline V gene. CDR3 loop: CASSSLTSADTQYF.

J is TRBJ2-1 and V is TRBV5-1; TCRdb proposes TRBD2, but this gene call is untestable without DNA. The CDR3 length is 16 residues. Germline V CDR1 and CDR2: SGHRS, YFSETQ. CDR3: CASSLSTSGRAIGQFF. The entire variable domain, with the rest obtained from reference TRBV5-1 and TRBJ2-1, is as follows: KAGVTQTPRYLIKTRGQQVTLSCSPISGHRSVSWYQQTPGQGLQFLFEYFSETQRNKGNFPGRFSGRQFSNSRSEMNVSTLELGDSALYLCASSLSTSGRAIGQFFGPGTRLTVL.

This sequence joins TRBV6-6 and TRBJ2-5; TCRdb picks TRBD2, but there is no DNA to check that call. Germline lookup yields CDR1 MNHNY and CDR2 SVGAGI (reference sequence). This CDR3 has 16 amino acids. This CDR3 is CASSYSEGRARGAQYF.

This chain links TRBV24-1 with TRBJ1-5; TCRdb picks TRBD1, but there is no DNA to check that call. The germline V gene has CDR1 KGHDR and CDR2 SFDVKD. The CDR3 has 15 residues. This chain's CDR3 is CATSETGAGNQPQHF.

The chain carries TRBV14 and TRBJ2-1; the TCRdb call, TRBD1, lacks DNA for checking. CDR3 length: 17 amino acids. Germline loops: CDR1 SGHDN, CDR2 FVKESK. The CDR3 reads CASSQDTDRARIGEQFF.

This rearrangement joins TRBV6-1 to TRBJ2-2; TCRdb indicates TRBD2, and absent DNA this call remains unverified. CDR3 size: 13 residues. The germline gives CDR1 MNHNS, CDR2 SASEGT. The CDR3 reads CASHSGPGGELFF.

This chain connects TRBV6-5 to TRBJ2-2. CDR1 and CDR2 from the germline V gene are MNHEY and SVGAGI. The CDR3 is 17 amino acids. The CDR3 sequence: CASSYSLVHRPTGELFF.

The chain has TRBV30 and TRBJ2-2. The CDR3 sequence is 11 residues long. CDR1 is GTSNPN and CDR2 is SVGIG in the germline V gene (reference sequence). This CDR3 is CAWFFAGELFF. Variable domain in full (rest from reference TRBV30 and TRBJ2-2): SQTIHQWPATLVQPVGSPLSLECTVEGTSNPNLYWYRQAAGRGLQLLFYSVGIGQISSEVPQNLSASRPQDRQFILSSKKLLLSDSGFYLCAWFFAGELFFGEGSRLTVL.

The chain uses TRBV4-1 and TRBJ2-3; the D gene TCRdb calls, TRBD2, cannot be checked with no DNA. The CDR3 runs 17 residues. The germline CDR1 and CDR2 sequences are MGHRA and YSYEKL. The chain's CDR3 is CASSQSRWGLATDTQYF.

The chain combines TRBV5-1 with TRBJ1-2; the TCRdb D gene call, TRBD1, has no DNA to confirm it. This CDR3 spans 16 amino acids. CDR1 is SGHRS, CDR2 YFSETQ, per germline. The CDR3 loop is CASSANPRAETYGYTF.

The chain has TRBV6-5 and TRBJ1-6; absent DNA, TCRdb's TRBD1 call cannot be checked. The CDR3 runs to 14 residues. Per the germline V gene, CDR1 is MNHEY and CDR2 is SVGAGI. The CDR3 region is CASRGTGFKSPLHF.

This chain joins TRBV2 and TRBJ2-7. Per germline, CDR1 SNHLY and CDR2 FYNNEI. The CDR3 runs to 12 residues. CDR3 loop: CASKEGSYEQYF.

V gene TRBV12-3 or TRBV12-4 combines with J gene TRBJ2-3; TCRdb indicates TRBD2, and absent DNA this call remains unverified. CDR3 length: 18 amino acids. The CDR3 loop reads CASSLSLAGGPGTDTQYF.

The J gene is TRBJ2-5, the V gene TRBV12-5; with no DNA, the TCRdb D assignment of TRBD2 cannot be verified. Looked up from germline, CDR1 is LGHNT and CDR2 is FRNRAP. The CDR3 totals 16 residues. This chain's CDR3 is CATLTRDLGVQETQYF. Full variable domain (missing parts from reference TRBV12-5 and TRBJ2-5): DARVTQTPRHKVTEMGQEVTMRCQPILGHNTVFWYRQTMMQGLELLAYFRNRAPLDDSGMPKDRFSAEMPDATLATLKIQPSEPRDSAVYFCATLTRDLGVQETQYFGPGTRLLVL.

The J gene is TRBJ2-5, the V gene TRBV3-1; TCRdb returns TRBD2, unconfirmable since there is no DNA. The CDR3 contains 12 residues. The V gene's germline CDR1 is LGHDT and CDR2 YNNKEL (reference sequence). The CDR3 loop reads CASSQSRRDQYF.

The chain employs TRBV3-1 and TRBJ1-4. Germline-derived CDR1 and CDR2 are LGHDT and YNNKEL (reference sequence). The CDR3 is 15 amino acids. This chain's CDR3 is CASSQRKATNEKLFF.

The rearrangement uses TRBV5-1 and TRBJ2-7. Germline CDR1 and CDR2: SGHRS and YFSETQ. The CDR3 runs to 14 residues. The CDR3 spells CASSLEPVGYEQYF.

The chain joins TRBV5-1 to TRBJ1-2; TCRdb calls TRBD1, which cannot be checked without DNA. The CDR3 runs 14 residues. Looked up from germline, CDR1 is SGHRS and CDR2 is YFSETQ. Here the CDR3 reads CASSLDGGSYGYTF.

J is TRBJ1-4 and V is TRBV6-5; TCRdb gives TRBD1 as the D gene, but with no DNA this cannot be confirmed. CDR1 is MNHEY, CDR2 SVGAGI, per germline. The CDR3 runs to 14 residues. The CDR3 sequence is CASRSDISVEKLFF.

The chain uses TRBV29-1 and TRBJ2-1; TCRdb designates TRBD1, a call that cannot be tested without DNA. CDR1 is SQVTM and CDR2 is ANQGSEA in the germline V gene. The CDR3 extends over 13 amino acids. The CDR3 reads CSGDRGDTNEQFF.

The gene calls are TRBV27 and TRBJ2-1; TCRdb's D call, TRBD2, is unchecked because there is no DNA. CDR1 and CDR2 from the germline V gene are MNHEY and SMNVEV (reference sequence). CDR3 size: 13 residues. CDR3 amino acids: CASSLGSRGEQFF.

This chain's CDR3 is CAIRKNTGGDGYTF. This chain joins TRBV10-3 and TRBJ1-2; the TCRdb call, TRBD1, lacks DNA for checking. The CDR3 is 14 residues long. Germline V gives CDR1 ENHRY, CDR2 SYGVKD.